This entry features one TCR beta chain sequence. No antigen is known for it. V lost 3 bases, J lost 2 bases, and 9 bases lay in between. The length of the CDR3 is 14 residues. Germline V gene sequence: CDR1 MNHNS, CDR2 SASEGT. These data come from a study of blood T cells in healthy people across ages. Findings and limits, study-wide: Roughly linearly, TCR beta diversity per million T cells fell as age increased.

Next came a second PCR, run for about 7 to 12 cycles, which used a sample-barcoded 5' primer along with a J-beta primer mix. Researchers report that a template-switch adaptor with 12 random nucleotides tagged each cDNA molecule. TCRdb re-derived calls from the 5' RACE reads in MiXCR, one entry per CDR3 protein. The repertoire holds some 710,000 distinct CDR3 sequences, with 22% as singletons. The chain combines TRBV6-1 with TRBJ2-3, with D possibly being TRBD2 (5 bases). This receptor was identified in a man between 65 and 85 years old in good health. Sequenced material: blood. In DNA, the CDR3 is TGTGCCAGCAGTGACCCAGGACTCACAGATACGCAGTATTTT. It yields the protein CASSDPGLTDTQYF.